This note documents a single T cell receptor (beta chain) sequence. The table lists this clone with a few counts. Its antigen has not been determined. No quality values exist for individual bases; no much larger clone is one base distant. The sample is drawn from a study of cytomegalovirus exposure and HLA in healthy donors (dated by TCRdb to 2016 to 2017). With respect to the entire study: In an earlier analysis of some 610 of the donors, 250 to 300 Gb of sequence data and some 120 million unique TCR beta sequences from roughly 200 million T cells were reported. An early release covering just under 650 HLA-typed donors comprised around 300 gigabases of sequencing data and some 79 million unique TCR sequences. Among the 398 genotyped donors, 81% belonged to the genetic ancestry cluster associated with self-reported Caucasian donors. The study aimed to test whether signatures of past pathogen exposure could be identified by cataloging public T cell receptors. The T cell repertoires of around 730 subjects were profiled by immunosequencing and related to cytomegalovirus serostatus. Besides the first cohort of about 730 subjects, a separate validation cohort made up of some 110 different subjects was used. The study combined high-throughput TCR immunosequencing, statistical association of individual TCRs with disease status, and machine learning to predict cytomegalovirus infection status. A later analysis re-analyzed previously published TCR beta repertoires from 666 donors and added high-resolution HLA genotyping to study TCR occurrence patterns. Rather than drawing on any new phenotypic data, the later analysis identified candidate immune exposures from TCR beta sequences and the way those sequences occurred across donors. An earlier analysis of nearly 600 of the donors applied high-throughput TCR beta sequencing to assess whether each TCR beta V gene segment acted as functional or pseudogenic. Alongside the repertoire data, information on donor age, sex, ethnicity and CMV serostatus was compiled. In a later genetic analysis, genome-wide SNP genotypes for about 65% of the 666 donors were used, and that subset was treated as a discovery cohort. Every repertoire in the discovery cohort had been generated on one and the same sequencing platform. Both class I and class II loci were covered by HLA typing, at four-digit resolution. Typing coverage varied by locus: roughly 620-630 donors for A, B, C, DRB1 and DQB1; roughly 560 for DQA1; over 600 for DPA1; more than 450 for DPB1. Because of strong linkage in the cohort, four to six DR-DQ haplotypes were treated as single units for association and clustering. On average, around 200,000 unique TCR beta nucleotide sequences were sequenced per donor among 398 genotyped donors of the cohort, with roughly 18% of those sequences being non-productive. General study outcomes and caveats: A later analysis found that most CMV-associated TCR beta chains appeared HLA-restricted, with HLA associations seemingly driven largely by CMV exposure. In a later genetic analysis, fewer N-insertions in productive TCRs were reported among donors in an Asian-associated ancestry cluster than the roughly 700-donor mean. In a later analysis, TCR association rates were found to vary across HLA loci, with the most associated TCRs seen for DRB1 alleles and the fewest for HLA-C alleles. For the cohort, immune exposure information was limited to CMV serostatus. Because HLA typing was missing for some donors at each locus, association tests included only the typed subset. Broadly in line with IMGT annotations, most TCR beta V segments showed up in productive rearrangements about 87% or about 30% of the time in an earlier analysis of about 500 of the donors. A few of the identified cytomegalovirus-associated TCR beta chains were confirmed in vitro to be specific for cytomegalovirus antigens. Correlated functional status among segregating V segments might reflect linkage disequilibrium, but an unknown experimental factor could not be ruled out. The earlier analysis of 450 to 700 of the donors excluded some 15 rarely observed V segments, including chromosome 9 orphons, because counts were too low. In a later analysis, HLA-associated TCR beta chains were found to be more clonally expanded and to have lower generation probabilities than equally common non-associated chains. A further reported finding was that TCR beta sequences accurately predicted the HLA-A and HLA-B alleles for most subjects in the first cohort. It was suggested by the authors that the approach could potentially be generalized to other disease states and immunological phenotypes. This cohort had only TCR beta chains sequenced, and the lack of alpha or paired-chain data limited which features could be detected. Some IMGT-functional V segments, including TRBV6-2 and TRBV6-3, could not be distinguished by the 87-base-pair reads and were therefore excluded. A cluster of highly shared sequence variants was judged likely to be a technical artifact of the sequencing pipeline. Across donors, most TCR sequences were observed very rarely, whereas some public TCRs were present in many individuals. Sequencing depth was assumed to be roughly uniform across donors in the presence/absence analyses, though that assumption may not hold. Assigning TCR associations to individual alleles was difficult when HLA alleles, especially DR and DQ, strongly co-occurred. In a later analysis, 16,951 TCR beta sequences were associated with specific HLA alleles at a false discovery rate of 0.05. A later genetic analysis associated a missense DCLRE1C variant with V-gene and J-gene trimming of TCR beta chains, and an independent cohort replicated the association. In both the original and validation cohorts, the classifier was reported to diagnose cytomegalovirus status with high specificity and sensitivity. The study gave a list of roughly 150 TCR beta chains associated with cytomegalovirus. A later analysis reported that several top co-occurrence clusters appeared linked to parvovirus B19, influenza, CMV and Epstein-Barr virus.

In total, roughly 670 healthy bone marrow donors made up the cohort. At the time of sampling, all cohort members were nominally healthy, though unrecorded immune exposures were likely present. The donor was CMV seropositive and was included in the group of 300 or so seropositive cohort members. A peripheral blood sample was collected from each donor, and TCR beta sequencing was performed on peripheral blood mononuclear cells. The Qiagen DNeasy Blood Extraction Kit was used to extract genomic DNA from the blood cell samples. Library method: the immunoSEQ multiplex PCR assay. For the multiplex PCR, a mixture combining 60 forward primers for TCR Vbeta segments and 13 reverse primers for TCR Jbeta segments was used. Amplification of the CDR3 region of rearranged TCR beta genes was performed with a multiplex PCR assay on genomic DNA. The amplified TCR beta libraries were sequenced on the Illumina HiSeq System as 87-base-pair reads. Per the source publication's procedure: In a later analysis, roughly 80 million unique TCR beta chains were counted across the roughly 610 repertoires, and roughly 11 million of these chains were shared by at least two donors. A nearest-neighbor algorithm error-corrected the raw reads and collapsed the reads into unique sequences, merging closely related sequences to remove PCR and sequencing errors. V, D and J gene segments were assigned by aligning CDR3 sequences to IMGT reference sequences. For a sequence to be retained, at least a six-nucleotide match to both a V gene segment and a J gene segment was required. Rearrangements were classified as productive when the CDR3 lacked stop codons and remained in frame with V and J, and all other rearrangements were classified as non-productive. CDR3 was defined by IMGT convention, running from the second conserved V-encoded cysteine to the conserved J-encoded phenylalanine. The earlier analysis of roughly 590 of the donors excluded any sequence lacking an unambiguous match to a single V gene segment. An earlier analysis of a few hundred of the donors classified V segments as functional when productive rearrangements were above 56.7% and as segregating when the standard deviation between donors was above 5%. A statistical classification framework was built to diagnose cytomegalovirus status from the catalog of TCR beta chain sequences. A later analysis assigned V and J genes by comparing TCR nucleotide sequences with IMGT/GENE-DB human TR gene sequences. The TCRdist pipeline was used in a later analysis to assign CDR3 sequences and most-parsimonious VDJ recombination scenarios. A later analysis defined each TCR beta chain by its CDR3 amino acid sequence plus V-gene family, and excluded reads lacking a unique V-gene family. In a later analysis, several hundred highly shared, low-generation-probability nucleotide sequences were removed to address suspected cross-contamination and a sequencing artifact. In a later analysis, a clonal expansion index was calculated for each public chain from normalized within-repertoire ranks of inferred template counts. A later analysis computed generation probabilities with a VDJ recombination model fitted to out-of-frame rearrangements, and checked the results against IGoR. In a later analysis, hypergeometric tests were used to score TCR-TCR, TCR-HLA and TCR-CMV co-occurrence, with a repertoire-size bias correction applied to TCR pairs. A later analysis estimated false discovery rates by permuting HLA or CMV assignments 20 times. A later analysis grouped co-occurring TCRs with DBSCAN, adding TCRdist sequence similarity when clustering within HLA-allele-positive subsets. Repertoires with fewer than 30,000 or more than 120,000 public chains, plus five repertoires with anomalous nucleotide sharing, were excluded from co-occurrence clustering. TCRdb carries this immuneACCESS record with in-frame sequences only. Its versions omit some clonotypes, under half of them owing to an unresolved V gene in the studies checked, with the rest unexplained. From that table come the V and J calls and clone size; the DNA was used to work out D and trimming. The sample data list about 160,000 clones, and 65% to 85% of these were observed just once. The top ten clonotypes cover approximately 7% of the sample.

V lost 3 bases and J lost 5 bases, and the count of bases not matched to a germline gene is 7. The CDR3 spans 16 residues, from the cysteine through the phenylalanine. Only CDR3 DNA is held: 48 bases, read in frame from base 1. Via the germline V gene, CDR1 is SGHRS and CDR2 YFSETQ. This sequence originates from a young woman in good health and CMV-seropositive. Sequencing was done on a sample of PBMCs. The rearrangement combines TRBV5-1 with TRBJ2-2; 10 central nucleotides agree with TRBD1. The DNA reads as follows: TGCGCCAGCAGCTATGACAGGGGGCTGGGGACCGGGGAGCTGTTTTTT. Translation gives CASSYDRGLGTGELFF.